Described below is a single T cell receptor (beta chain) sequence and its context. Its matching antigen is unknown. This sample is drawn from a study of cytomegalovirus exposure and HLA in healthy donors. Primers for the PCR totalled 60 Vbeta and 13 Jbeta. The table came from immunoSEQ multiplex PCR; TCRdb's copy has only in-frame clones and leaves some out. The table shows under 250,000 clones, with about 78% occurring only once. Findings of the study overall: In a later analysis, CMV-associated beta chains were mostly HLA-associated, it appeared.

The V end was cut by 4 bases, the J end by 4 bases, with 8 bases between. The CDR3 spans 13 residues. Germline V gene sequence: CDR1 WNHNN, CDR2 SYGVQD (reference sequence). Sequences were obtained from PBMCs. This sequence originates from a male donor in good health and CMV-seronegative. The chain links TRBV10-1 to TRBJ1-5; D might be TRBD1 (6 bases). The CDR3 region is CASSGGLNQPQHF. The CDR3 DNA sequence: TGCGCCAGCAGTGGGGGGCTAAATCAGCCCCAGCATTTT.